This TCR beta chain was profiled in a study of blood T cell repertoires in COVID-19 (TCRdb year 2020). Describing the broader study: The collaborator samples originated in the United States, Italy and Spain and spanned the acute and convalescent phases of COVID-19. The prospective study material was composed of cDNA or gDNA derived from T cells, B-cell-depleted T cells, or PBMCs. Deeply sampled blood TCRbeta repertoires from subjects exposed to, actively infected with, or recovered from COVID-19 were included in the dataset. A freely available public database, intended as a resource for researchers studying the immune response to SARS-CoV-2, is where the repertoires were released. Samples came from the ongoing ImmuneRACE study (first 160 participants) plus 1,254 subjects from 6 global collaborators. The sample metadata nearly always contained a de-identified subject ID, COVID-19 status, age in years and sex. HLA class I and class II types, where available, came from metadata supplied by the sample provider rather than from assay-based typing. Study-wide conclusions, independent of this receptor: The quantity of clinical and demographic metadata differed by source and by participant and was supplied without curation.

Whole blood was collected in K2EDTA tubes by collaborating institutions according to the institutions' own protocols. For TCRbeta analysis, collaborators shipped samples in one of three forms: frozen whole blood, isolated PBMCs, or DNA extracted from either of those sample types. Note on this clone: Its antigen has not been determined. Per-base quality was not reported, and no clone a single base away is much larger than it.

The immunoSEQ Assay, a bias-controlled multiplex PCR, was used to amplify TCRbeta CDR3 regions from genomic DNA. In the source study's methods: Nucleated cell counts per sample were estimated from amplification of reference gene primers within the assay. To quantify the absolute abundance of each unique TCRbeta CDR3 rearrangement, sequence reads were collapsed and filtered. Productive Simpson clonality was computed per sample as the square root of Simpson's diversity index over productive rearrangements. The table was pulled from immuneACCESS by TCRdb, which kept in-frame rearrangements only. Such tables lose some clones; where checked, under half of the loss comes from unresolved V genes, and the rest has no known cause. The DNA gave D and trimming, while V, J and clone size come from that table. Across this sample there are about 89,000 clones, with approximately 86% seen only once. The ten biggest clones cover more than 1% of the sample.

CDR1 and CDR2 (SGHRS, YFSETQ) derive from the germline V gene. Counted from cysteine to phenylalanine, this CDR3 has 15 amino acids. Kept here is only the CDR3 DNA, which spans 45 bases and is read in frame from base 1. The trim is 0 bases for V and 1 base for J, with a gap of 11 bases between the germline ends. Recombination connected TRBV5-1 to TRBJ2-7, with no confidently assigned D gene. The TCR originated in an elderly man with active or convalescent COVID-19. The sample consisted of peripheral blood. The CDR3 protein sequence reads: CASSLVLEPSYEQYF. The DNA reads as follows: TGCGCCAGCAGCTTGGTTCTGGAGCCTTCCTACGAGCAGTACTTC.